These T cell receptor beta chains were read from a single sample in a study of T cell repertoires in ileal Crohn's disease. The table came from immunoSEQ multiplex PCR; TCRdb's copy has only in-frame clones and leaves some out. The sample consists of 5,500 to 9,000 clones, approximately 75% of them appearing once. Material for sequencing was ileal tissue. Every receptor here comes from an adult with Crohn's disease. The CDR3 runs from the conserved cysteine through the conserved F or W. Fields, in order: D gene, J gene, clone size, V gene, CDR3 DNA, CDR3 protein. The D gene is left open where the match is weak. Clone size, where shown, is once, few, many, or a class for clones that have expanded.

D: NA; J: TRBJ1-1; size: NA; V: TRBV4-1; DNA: TGCGCCAGCACTATACCGGGCGTGGGGGGCACTGAAGCTTTCTTT; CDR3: CASTIPGVGGTEAFF
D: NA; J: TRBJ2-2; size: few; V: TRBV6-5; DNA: TGTGCCAGCAGGGCTGAGAACACCGGGGAGCTGTTTTTT; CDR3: CASRAENTGELFF
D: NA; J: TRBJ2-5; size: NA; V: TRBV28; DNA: TGTGCCAGCAGTCCCCACCACCAAGAGACCCAGTACTTC; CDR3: CASSPHHQETQYF
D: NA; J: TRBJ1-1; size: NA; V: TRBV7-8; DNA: TGTGCCAGCAGCTTTAATCAAGGGTTTGAAGCTTTCTTT; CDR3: CASSFNQGFEAFF
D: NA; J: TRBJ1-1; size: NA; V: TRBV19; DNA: TGTGCCAGTAGTAGCGGGACAAGACGAGCTTTCTTT; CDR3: CASSSGTRRAFF
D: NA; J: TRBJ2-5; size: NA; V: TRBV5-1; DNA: TGCGCCAGCGGAGTGGAGGGGACTGGTACAGAGACCCAGTACTTC; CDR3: CASGVEGTGTETQYF
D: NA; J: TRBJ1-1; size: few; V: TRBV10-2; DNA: TGCGCCAGCAGTGAGTCCGCACGTACCCAAGCTTTCTTT; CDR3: CASSESARTQAFF
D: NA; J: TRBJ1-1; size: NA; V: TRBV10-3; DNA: TGTGCCATCAGTGACGGGGCCACTGAAGCTTTCTTT; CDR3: CAISDGATEAFF
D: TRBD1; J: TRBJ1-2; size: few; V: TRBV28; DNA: TGTGCCAGCAACTCTGCTAGGGGGCGAGGCTACACCTTC; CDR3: CASNSARGRGYTF
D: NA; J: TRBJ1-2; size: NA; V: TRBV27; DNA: TGTGCCAGCAGCAATAGGGGGAGTGGCTACACCTTC; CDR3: CASSNRGSGYTF
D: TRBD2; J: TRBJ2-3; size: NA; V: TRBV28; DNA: TGTGCCAGCAGACCACCTAGCGGGGGGATGTCAGATACGCAGTATTTT; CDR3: CASRPPSGGMSDTQYF
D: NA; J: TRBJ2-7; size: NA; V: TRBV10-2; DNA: TGCGCCAGCAGTGAGACAGGATTCTACGAGCAGTACTTC; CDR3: CASSETGFYEQYF
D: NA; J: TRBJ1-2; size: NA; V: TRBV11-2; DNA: TGTGCCAGCAGCTTAGAGCGGAACACAATCTATGGCTACACCTTC; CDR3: CASSLERNTIYGYTF
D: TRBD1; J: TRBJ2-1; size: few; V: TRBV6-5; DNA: TGTGCCAGCAGTTTATCCGGGACAGGGGATCTAAATGAGCAGTTCTTC; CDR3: CASSLSGTGDLNEQFF
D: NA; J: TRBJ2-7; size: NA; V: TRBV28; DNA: TGTGCCAGCAGTCGTTTAGCCAGGACCTACGAGCAGTACTTC; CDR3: CASSRLARTYEQYF
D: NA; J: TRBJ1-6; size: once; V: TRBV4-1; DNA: TGCGCCAGCAGCCAAGAGTACAGGGAATACTCACCCCTCCACTTT; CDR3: CASSQEYREYSPLHF
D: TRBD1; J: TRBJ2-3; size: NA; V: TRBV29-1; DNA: TGCAGCGTTGCTGTTCTGGGGACAGGAGGTGTACGCAGGGGGTCAGATACGCAGTATTTT; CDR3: CSVAVLGTGGVRRGSDTQYF
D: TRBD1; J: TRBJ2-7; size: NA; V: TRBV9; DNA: TGTGCCAGCAGCGTGGGGGTGGGAGGACAGGGCGACGAGCAGTACTTC; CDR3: CASSVGVGGQGDEQYF
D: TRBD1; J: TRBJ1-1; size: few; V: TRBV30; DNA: TGTGCCTGGAGTGGACCCCACCGGGACAGGGAGGCTGAAGCTTTCTTT; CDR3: CAWSGPHRDREAEAFF
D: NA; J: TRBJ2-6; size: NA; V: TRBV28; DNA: TGTGCCAGCAGCAAAACAGGGAAAGTAAGGGGGGCCAACGTCCTGACTTTC; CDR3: CASSKTGKVRGANVLTF
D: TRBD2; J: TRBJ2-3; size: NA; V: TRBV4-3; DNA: TGCGCCAGCAGCCAAAAAAGCGGAGGGCTAGCGGGAGGCCCAGAACAGTATTTT; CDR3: CASSQKSGGLAGGPEQYF
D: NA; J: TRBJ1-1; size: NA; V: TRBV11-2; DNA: TGTGCCAGCAGCTGGACAGTGCAGAACACTGAAGCTTTCTTT; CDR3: CASSWTVQNTEAFF
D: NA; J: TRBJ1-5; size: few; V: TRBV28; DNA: TGTGCCAGCAGTGGACAGACCTATAGCAATCAGCCCCAGCATTTT; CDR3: CASSGQTYSNQPQHF
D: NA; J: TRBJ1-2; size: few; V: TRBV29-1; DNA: TGCAGCGTTGATGATTCCCCGACAGATACCATTAACTATGGCTACACCTTC; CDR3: CSVDDSPTDTINYGYTF
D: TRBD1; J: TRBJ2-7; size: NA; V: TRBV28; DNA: TGTGCCAGCAGTTACGCTAGGACAGGGGGCTACGAGCAGTACTTC; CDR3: CASSYARTGGYEQYF
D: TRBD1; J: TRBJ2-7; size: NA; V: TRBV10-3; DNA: TGTGCCATCGGCCACAGGGGGCCCTACGAGCAGTACTTC; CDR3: CAIGHRGPYEQYF
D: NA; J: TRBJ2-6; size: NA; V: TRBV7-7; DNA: TGTGCTAGCAGCCAGGACAGCTCTGGGGCCAACGTCCTGACTTTC; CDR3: CASSQDSSGANVLTF
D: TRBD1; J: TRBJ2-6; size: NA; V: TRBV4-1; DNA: TGCGCCAGCAGCCAAGGAGAAAGGACAGGGTCTGGGGCCAACGTCCTGACTTTC; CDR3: CASSQGERTGSGANVLTF
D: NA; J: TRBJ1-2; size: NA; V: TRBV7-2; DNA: TGTGCCAGCAGCTTAATGAGCAGTTCCGGCATTAGTGGCTACACCTTC; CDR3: CASSLMSSSGISGYTF
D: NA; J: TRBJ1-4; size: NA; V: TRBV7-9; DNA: TGTGCCAGCAGCTTATCAGAAAATGAAAAACTGTTTTTT; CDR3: CASSLSENEKLFF